What follows are 32 T cell receptor beta chains derived from one specimen sequenced in a study of metastatic and nonmetastatic thyroid tumors. TCRdb recomputed clones from the PCR reads via MiXCR. This table has tens of thousands of clones, roughly 20% appearing once. Patients had received no treatment of any kind before thyroid surgery. The source material was blood. Receptors were obtained from a female donor with papillary thyroid cancer or a benign thyroid nodule (not recorded which). Some clones in this sample may be carry-over from other donors' samples.

Many counts were recorded for this clone. V and J are TRBV27 and TRBJ2-3; D not resolved. Germline CDR1 and CDR2: MNHEY and SMNVEV (reference sequence). The CDR3 is made up of 16 amino acids. V gave up 0 bases and J gave up 6 bases, with 16 bases separating them. For the CDR3, the DNA is TGTGCCAGCAGTTTATCCGGCTCTGCCTACATGGATACGCAGTATTTT. It yields the protein CASSLSGSAYMDTQYF.

This clone was seen repeatedly, ten times or more. The chain combines TRBV2 with TRBJ1-4, with 10 bases identical to TRBD1. Germline V CDR1 and CDR2: SNHLY, FYNNEI. The ends lost 5 bases at V and 8 bases at J; junction bases unmatched: 2. CDR3 length: 13 amino acids. In DNA form, the CDR3 reads TGTGCCAGCAGTCGGGACAGGGGAGAAAAACTGTTTTTT. Protein: CASSRDRGEKLFF.

This clone was seen a handful of times. The junction does not match germline at one end; this may be a read error. This CDR3 is also generated by other DNA sequences in the sample. The J gene is TRBJ1-2, the V gene TRBV20-1, with 7 nucleotides matching TRBD1. This CDR3 has 12 residues. CDR1 DFQATT and CDR2 SNEGSKA come from the germline V gene (reference sequence). The CDR3 bases are TGCAGTGCTAGTCCAGGGGGAGATGGCTACACATTC. It specifies CSASPGGDGYTF.

V gene TRBV29-1 combines with J gene TRBJ1-1, with D possibly matching TRBD1 (5 bases). Germline CDR1 and CDR2: SQVTM and ANQGSEA. V was shortened by 7 bases and J by 1 base, with 16 bases between the two germline ends. This CDR3 contains 14 residues. CDR3 protein: CSDEGRSGNTEAFF. CDR3 in DNA: TGCAGCGATGAGGGACGAAGCGGGAACACTGAAGCTTTCTTT.

In the case of this clone: A much larger clone lies one base from this, so it may be a read error. The rearrangement links TRBV6-7 to TRBJ2-5; 9 nucleotides align to TRBD2. TRBV6-7 falls under the ORF class, with uncertain function. The J segment lost 4 bases and the V segment lost 6 bases, leaving 0 bases of the junction unmatched. The CDR3 is made up of 12 amino acids. CDR3 sequence (DNA): TGTGCCAGCAGACTAGCGGGAGAGACCCAGTACTTC. Encoded protein: CASRLAGETQYF.

The V and J genes are TRBV20-1 and TRBJ2-7; 8 bases fit TRBD1. V lost 4 bases and J lost 4; bases outside the gene matches: 3. The CDR3 loop spans 12 amino acids. The germline CDR1 and CDR2 sequences are DFQATT and SNEGSKA (reference sequence). The CDR3 bases are TGCAGTGCTACCCGGACAGGGTACGAGCAGTACTTC. Translation: CSATRTGYEQYF.

In its sample, this clone was seen many times. This may arise from a read error, as a much more abundant clone is one base away. The CDR3 DNA follows: TGTGCCATCAGTGACAGCAATCAGTCCCAGCATTTT. Translating it yields CAISDSNQSQHF. This chain connects TRBV10-3 to TRBJ1-5, with D uncertain. The CDR3 length is 12 residues. The germline gives CDR1 ENHRY, CDR2 SYGVKD.

Ten or more counts support this clone. The chain couples TRBV2 to TRBJ2-7, with no clear D. The ends were cut back, 4 bases at V and 3 bases at J, with 10 bases in the middle. Germline CDR1 SNHLY, CDR2 FYNNEI. The CDR3 is made up of 13 amino acids. CDR3 sequence: CASSAEVSYEQYF. CDR3 bases: TGTGCCAGCAGTGCTGAGGTGAGCTACGAGCAGTACTTC.

This clone is categorized as medium-sized. V and J are TRBV28 and TRBJ1-2, with 12 nucleotides matching TRBD1. The CDR3 runs 16 residues. After removal of 9 bases from V and 4 bases from J, the junction contained 12 bases not matched to a gene. Germline assignment: CDR1 MDHEN and CDR2 SYDVKM. CDR3 sequence reads: CASTGTGGPRRYGYTF. The CDR3, as DNA: TGTGCCAGTACCGGGACAGGGGGCCCTAGGCGCTATGGCTACACCTTC.

A few counts support this clone. This chain connects TRBV2 to TRBJ2-7; D call uncertain. The germline gives CDR1 SNHLY, CDR2 FYNNEI. The CDR3 loop spans 12 amino acids. V was shortened by 8 bases and J by 4 bases, with 12 bases between the two germline ends. The CDR3 protein is CASVASCYEQYF. In DNA, the CDR3 is TGTGCCAGCGTGGCTAGTTGTTACGAGCAGTACTTC.

This clone was counted at least ten times. V is TRBV29-1 and J is TRBJ2-4; TRBD2 is a possible D gene (6 bases). Germline assignment: CDR1 SQVTM and CDR2 ANQGSEA. Trimming took off 6 bases at V and 0 bases at J, with 15 bases between the two ends. The CDR3 runs 15 residues. CDR3 amino acids: CSVGTDRLAKNIQYF. CDR3 bases: TGCAGCGTCGGGACTGACAGACTAGCCAAAAACATTCAGTACTTC.

This clone was seen at least ten times. V is TRBV28 and J is TRBJ1-5; D gene ambiguous. Per the germline V gene, CDR1 is MDHEN and CDR2 is SYDVKM. Trimming left V 6 bases short and J 3 bases short, with 6 bases between. The CDR3 extends over 12 amino acids. CDR3 residues: CASSPINQPQHF. The CDR3 DNA sequence: TGTGCCAGCAGCCCGATCAATCAGCCCCAGCATTTT.

This clone turned up a few times. The CDR3 loop is CASSYKAAGNTIYF. CDR3 nucleotides: TGTGCCAGCAGTTACAAGGCGGCTGGAAACACCATATATTTT. V and J are TRBV6-2 or TRBV6-3 and TRBJ1-3; D gene unclear. Germline CDR1 is MNHEY and CDR2 is SVGEGT. CDR3 length: 14 amino acids. V dropped 2 bases and J dropped 2 bases, with 7 bases sitting between them.

This chain connects TRBV27 to TRBJ2-3; 7 nucleotides line up with TRBD2. The V and J ends lost 4 bases and 1 base, in that order; junction bases with no gene match: 17. The germline gives CDR1 MNHEY, CDR2 SMNVEV (reference sequence). This CDR3 contains 19 residues. DNA of the CDR3: TGTGCCAGCAGTTATCGGCCCCCCGGACTAGTCCCCGGCACAGATACGCAGTATTTT. It translates to CASSYRPPGLVPGTDTQYF.

On this clone: The junction shows a germline mismatch at one end, possibly a read error. This rearrangement joins TRBV27 to TRBJ1-1; TRBD1 might be the D (5 bases). This CDR3 comprises 15 residues. Germline V gene data show CDR1 as MNHEY and CDR2 as SMNVEV (reference sequence). CDR3 bases: TGTGCCAGCAGTTCCAGGGCCCCCCGTAACACTGAATCTTTCTTT. It is translated as CASSSRAPRNTESFF.

This sequence joins TRBV25-1 and TRBJ2-3; 8 nucleotides line up with TRBD2. Losses at the gene ends were 3 bases for V and 2 bases for J; bases not matched to a gene: 19. The germline V gene has CDR1 MGHDK and CDR2 SYGVNS. The CDR3 loop spans 20 amino acids. DNA of the CDR3: TGTGCCAGCAGTGATCCCTTACGGGCGGCTAGCGGGTCGAACACAGATACGCAGTATTTT. It yields the protein CASSDPLRAASGSNTDTQYF.

The V gene is TRBV6-1, the J gene TRBJ2-3; D remains unclear. The length of the CDR3 is 15 residues. V was cut by 8 bases and J by 6 bases, with 21 bases left in between. Germline V lookup: CDR1 MNHNS, CDR2 SASEGT. CDR3 sequence (DNA): TGTGCCAGCGGCGGTATTCAAGGGAATCTGGATACGCAGTATTTT. Protein: CASGGIQGNLDTQYF.

By share of the sample, this clone is medium-sized. The chain carries TRBV6-1 and TRBJ2-7; 7 nucleotides match TRBD2. CDR3 length equals 14 residues. Trimming cost V 7 bases and J 2 bases; bases outside gene matches: 8. Germline-derived CDR1 and CDR2 are MNHNS and SASEGT. The CDR3 nucleotides read TGTGCCAGCACCCCCGGGGGGAAACCCTACGAGCAGTACTTC. It encodes CASTPGGKPYEQYF.

A note on this clone: The same CDR3 can be traced to other DNA sequences in this sample. J is TRBJ1-1 and V is TRBV27; D might be TRBD1 (5 bases). Germline V gene data show CDR1 as MNHEY and CDR2 as SMNVEV (reference sequence). V lost 5 bases, J lost 2 bases, and 15 bases lay in between. The CDR3 spans 15 residues. In DNA form, the CDR3 reads TGTGCCAGCAGTGCAAGGGGACCGTCTAACACTGAAGCTTTCTTT. This encodes CASSARGPSNTEAFF.

This clone was observed many times. The chain carries TRBV2 and TRBJ2-1; D is possibly TRBD2 (5 bases). CDR3 size: 12 residues. In germline, CDR1 is SNHLY, CDR2 FYNNEI. The V end was cut by 4 bases, the J end by 9 bases, with 10 bases between. Here the CDR3 DNA reads TGTGCCAGCAGTGTGGGTGGAGGTGAGCAGTTCTTC. Residues: CASSVGGGEQFF. Filled out from reference TRBV2 and TRBJ2-1, the complete variable domain reads EPEVTQTPSHQVTQMGQEVILRCVPISNHLYFYWYRQILGQKVEFLVSFYNNEISEKSEIFDDQFSVERPDGSNFTLKIRSTKLEDSAMYFCASSVGGGEQFFGPGTRLTVL.

This clone came up many times. The chain combines TRBV7-2 with TRBJ2-7; 10 bases fit TRBD2. The CDR3 runs 16 residues. With V trimmed by 6 bases and J by 6 bases, 14 bases remained unmatched. Germline V gene lookup returns CDR1 SGHTA and CDR2 FQGNSA. Here the CDR3 DNA reads TGTGCCAGCAGGCTAGCGGGAGTCAGTAGAGCTCTCGAGCAGTACTTC. Translated, it gives CASRLAGVSRALEQYF.

This clone was detected ten times or more. The CDR3: CASSGRGASAYQETQYF. In DNA form, the CDR3 reads TGTGCCAGTAGTGGGCGTGGGGCTAGCGCGTATCAAGAGACCCAGTACTTC. The chain uses TRBV19 and TRBJ2-5; a possible D gene is TRBD2 (6 bases). Germline V gene lookup returns CDR1 LNHDA and CDR2 SQIVND (reference sequence). CDR3 length: 17 residues. Trimming shortened V by 5 bases and J by 2 bases, and 21 bases separated the two germline ends.

The chain has TRBV6-1 and TRBJ2-1, with 7 bases lining up with TRBD2. The V gene's germline CDR1 is MNHNS and CDR2 SASEGT. The CDR3 has 14 residues. V shed 4 bases, J shed 10 bases, and the junction held 10 bases outside the gene matches. CDR3 region: CASSGDWGEGEQFF. The CDR3 nucleotides read TGTGCCAGCAGTGGGGACTGGGGGGAGGGGGAGCAGTTCTTC.

Concerning this clone: A read error may produce the germline difference seen at one junction end. The identical CDR3 is also encoded by other nucleotide sequences in the sample. The chain employs TRBV2 and TRBJ2-6, with TRBD1 as a possible D gene (6 bases). CDR1 SNHLY and CDR2 FYNNEI come from the germline V gene. The CDR3 consists of 15 residues. The CDR3 sequence: CASTLYRAGANVLTF. In DNA form, the CDR3 reads TGCGCCAGCACCTTATACAGGGCCGGGGCTAACGTCCTGACTTTC.

This clone was observed a few times. The chain links TRBV6-1 to TRBJ2-1; D unresolved. This CDR3 region has 14 residues. Germline V gene sequence: CDR1 MNHNS, CDR2 SASEGT. V lost 6 bases and J lost 3, with 12 bases in between. CDR3 in amino acids: CASRPSVIYNEQFF. The DNA for the CDR3 is TGTGCCAGCAGGCCTAGTGTGATCTACAATGAGCAGTTCTTC.

This clone has at least ten counts. The V gene is TRBV12-3 or TRBV12-4, the J gene TRBJ2-1; TRBD2 matches 13 bases. V was clipped by 3 bases and J by 3 bases; unmatched bases: 5. CDR3 size: 17 residues. CDR3 nucleotides: TGTGCCAGCAGTTTTGAACTAGCGGGAGGGCTCTACAATGAGCAGTTCTTC. Translating gives CASSFELAGGLYNEQFF.

This clone appeared many times. The V and J genes are TRBV11-2 and TRBJ2-1; the D is unclear. Deletions cut 2 bases from V and 15 bases from J, with 17 bases between. The CDR3 is 13 amino acids. In germline, CDR1 is SGHAT, CDR2 FQNNGV. The CDR3 DNA follows: TGTGCCAGCAGCTTATATCTCCTCCCCGGATTGTTCTTC. It is translated as CASSLYLLPGLFF.

This clone ranks as medium-sized. This rearrangement joins TRBV6-2 or TRBV6-3 to TRBJ2-7; TRBD1 matches at 9 bases. Germline V gives CDR1 MNHEY, CDR2 SVGEGT. V was clipped by 6 bases and J by 5 bases; unmatched bases: 8. CDR3 length: 14 amino acids. CDR3 DNA sequence: TGTGCCAGCAGAACACAGGGGGCGCTTCACGAGCAGTACTTC. Residues: CASRTQGALHEQYF.

This clone was counted ten times or more. This chain uses TRBV18 with TRBJ1-1, with D tentatively TRBD1 (6 bases). Germline loops: CDR1 KGHSH, CDR2 LQKENI. The CDR3 runs 13 residues. Trimming left V 6 bases short and J 3 bases short, with 11 bases between. The CDR3 bases are TGTGCCAGCTCTCCAGGGGTGGACACTGAAGCTTTCTTT. Translated: CASSPGVDTEAFF.

The chain recombines TRBV13 with TRBJ2-3; the D gene could be TRBD1 or TRBD2 (5 bases each). There are 15 residues in the CDR3. CDR1 is PRHDT and CDR2 is FYEKMQ in the germline V gene (reference sequence). V was clipped by 1 base and J by 2 bases, with 10 bases between them. This CDR3 reads CASSLELGVTDTQYF. The DNA for the CDR3 is TGTGCCAGCAGCTTAGAACTAGGGGTCACAGATACGCAGTATTTT.

This clone was observed at least ten times. The rearrangement joins TRBV20-1 to TRBJ2-5; D is possibly TRBD1 (5 bases). The CDR3 spans 14 residues. Germline CDR1 and CDR2: DFQATT and SNEGSKA (reference sequence). Trimming removed 5 bases at V and 6 bases at J, with 19 bases between. CDR3 sequence reads: CSADDVAGLQTQYF. DNA for the CDR3: TGCAGTGCTGATGACGTCGCAGGGCTCCAGACCCAGTACTTC.

With respect to this clone: Since a much larger clone is just one base distant, this may be a read error. The V and J genes are TRBV5-6 and TRBJ1-5; 7 nucleotides line up with TRBD1. Judging by the DNA end, TRBJ2-3 fits better; the J call may be wrong. The germline V gene has CDR1 SGHDT and CDR2 YYEEEE. The CDR3 contains 15 residues. CDR3 region: CASSAQGVPNQPQYF. The CDR3 nucleotides are TGTGCCAGCAGTGCGCAGGGGGTTCCCAATCAGCCCCAGTATTTT.